The 21 T cell receptor beta chains presented below share a single source sample, sequenced in a study of cytomegalovirus exposure and HLA in healthy donors. Vbeta (60) and Jbeta (13) primers were used in the PCR. Libraries were prepared by immunoSEQ multiplex PCR; TCRdb keeps only in-frame clonotypes and omits some of them. The table has about 120,000 clones, 79% seen once; the top ten hold approximately 4.5%. Material: PBMCs. These receptors originate from a man between 25 and 39 years old in good health and CMV-seropositive.

Worth noting for this clone: One end of the junction does not line up with germline, which may come from a read error. The V and J genes are TRBV4-3 and TRBJ2-3, with no clear D. Germline V CDR1 and CDR2: LGHNA, YSLEER. The CDR3 sequence is 16 residues long. The CDR3 region is CASSQGAGPRTNTQYF. In DNA, the CDR3 is TGCGCCAGCAGCCAAGGGGCAGGCCCGCGCACAAATACGCAGTATTTT.

V and J are TRBV27 and TRBJ2-1; a weak D match, TRBD1 (6 bases). This CDR3 contains 14 residues. The germline V gene encodes CDR1 MNHEY and CDR2 SMNVEV (reference sequence). Trimming removed 6 bases from V and 6 bases from J, with 15 bases in between. CDR3 nucleotides: TGTGCCAGCAGCTCGACGGGCAGGGGCAATGAGCAGTTCTTC. This encodes CASSSTGRGNEQFF.

The genes are TRBV2 and TRBJ2-1, with 7 bases fitting TRBD1. The trim removed 8 bases at V and 6 bases at J, leaving 13 bases unmatched. The CDR3 has 15 amino acids. Germline values: CDR1 SNHLY, CDR2 FYNNEI. Written as DNA, the CDR3 is TGTGCCAGCCACCCAGACAGGGCAACCCCCAATGAGCAGTTCTTC. Translated: CASHPDRATPNEQFF.

The rearrangement uses TRBV7-9 and TRBJ1-4; tentatively, D is TRBD1 (5 bases). V shed 1 base and J shed 4 bases, with 10 bases lying between them. This CDR3 has 15 residues. CDR1 and CDR2 (germline): SEHNR, FQNEAQ (reference sequence). DNA of the CDR3: TGTGCCAGCAGCTTAGGTGACAGCGATAATGAAAAACTGTTTTTT. Translation: CASSLGDSDNEKLFF.

The count of this clone is one. V is TRBV6-4 and J is TRBJ2-2; perhaps TRBD2 as D (6 bases). Germline CDR1 is MRHNA and CDR2 is SNTAGT. Trimming took 3 bases from V and 3 from J, leaving 11 bases between them. This CDR3 has 15 amino acids. Here the CDR3 reads CASSEGGTDTGELFF. CDR3 sequence (DNA): TGTGCCAGCAGTGAAGGCGGGACGGACACCGGGGAGCTGTTTTTT.

The V and J genes are TRBV12-5 and TRBJ2-1, with 9 bases fitting TRBD2. V shed 1 base and J 3 bases; nucleotides not matched to a gene: 7. Germline V gives CDR1 LGHNT, CDR2 FRNRAP. CDR3 size: 17 residues. The CDR3 here is CASGLALREGDYNEQFF. The CDR3, as DNA: TGTGCTAGTGGTTTGGCTTTGCGGGAGGGCGACTACAATGAGCAGTTCTTC. The full variable domain, its missing parts supplied by reference TRBV12-5 and TRBJ2-1, is DARVTQTPRHKVTEMGQEVTMRCQPILGHNTVFWYRQTMMQGLELLAYFRNRAPLDDSGMPKDRFSAEMPDATLATLKIQPSEPRDSAVYFCASGLALREGDYNEQFFGPGTRLTVL.

The chain couples TRBV2 to TRBJ1-1; the match to TRBD1 covers 7 bases. The CDR3 has 14 amino acids. CDR1 and CDR2 from the germline V gene are SNHLY and FYNNEI. Losses at the gene ends were 8 bases for V and 2 bases for J; bases not matched to a gene: 8. The CDR3: CASQLRQGNTEAFF. In DNA, the CDR3 is TGTGCCAGCCAACTTCGACAGGGTAACACTGAAGCTTTCTTT. Using reference TRBV2 and TRBJ1-1 for the parts outside the CDR3, the full variable domain is EPEVTQTPSHQVTQMGQEVILRCVPISNHLYFYWYRQILGQKVEFLVSFYNNEISEKSEIFDDQFSVERPDGSNFTLKIRSTKLEDSAMYFCASQLRQGNTEAFFGQGTRLTVV.

The V and J genes are TRBV19 and TRBJ2-2; 9 bases match TRBD1. The CDR3 contains 14 residues. The germline V gene has CDR1 LNHDA and CDR2 SQIVND (reference sequence). The trim removed 11 bases at V and 3 bases at J, leaving 7 bases unmatched. DNA of the CDR3: TGTGCCGGGACTTGGACAGGGGACACCGGGGAGCTGTTTTTT. Translated: CAGTWTGDTGELFF.

The rearrangement links TRBV14 to TRBJ2-7, with unresolved D. Germline CDR1 reads SGHDN; CDR2 reads FVKESK. This CDR3 is 13 amino acids long. Between the trimmed V and J ends, which lost 0 bases and 3 bases, there was a span of 6 bases. CDR3 nucleotides: TGTGCCAGCAGCCAAGATCTAGGCTACGAGCAGTACTTC. Its protein is CASSQDLGYEQYF.

This clone has only a few counts. The genes are TRBV4-3 and TRBJ2-7; perhaps TRBD1 as D (5 bases). Looked up from germline, CDR1 is LGHNA and CDR2 is YSLEER. The CDR3 length is 14 residues. V lost 4 bases and J lost 3, with 13 bases in between. CDR3 in amino acids: CASSRTRSGYEQYF. As DNA, the CDR3 is TGCGCCAGCAGCCGGACAAGAAGTGGCTACGAGCAGTACTTC.

The chain has TRBV7-2 and TRBJ1-1; TRBD1 might be the D (6 bases). The length of the CDR3 is 14 residues. Per germline, CDR1 SGHTA and CDR2 FQGNSA. The V end lost 4 bases, the J end lost 2 bases, and 11 bases lay between the germline ends. The CDR3 here is CASSYREINTEAFF. In DNA, the CDR3 is TGTGCCAGCAGCTACAGGGAAATCAACACTGAAGCTTTCTTT.

V and J are TRBV4-3 and TRBJ1-2; D may be TRBD1 (6 bases). The germline gives CDR1 LGHNA, CDR2 YSLEER. CDR3 length: 17 amino acids. The V end was cut by 4 bases, the J end by 4 bases, with 22 bases between. Here the CDR3 reads CASSLSRGGNGGYGYTF. The CDR3 DNA reads as TGCGCCAGCAGCCTCTCGAGGGGGGGGAATGGGGGCTATGGCTACACCTTC.

Concerning this clone itself: Other DNA sequences of this sample code for an identical CDR3. V is TRBV4-1 and J is TRBJ1-4, with 7 bases that match TRBD1. The V and J ends lost 5 bases and 3 bases, in that order; junction bases with no gene match: 6. The germline V gene encodes CDR1 MGHRA and CDR2 YSYEKL. CDR3 length: 15 residues. In DNA form, the CDR3 reads TGCGCCAGCAGCACGCGACAGGGCGCTAATGAAAAACTGTTTTTT. Translating it yields CASSTRQGANEKLFF.

The V gene is TRBV19, the J gene TRBJ2-7, with 11 bases matching TRBD1. Germline loops: CDR1 LNHDA, CDR2 SQIVND (reference sequence). The CDR3 consists of 15 residues. V shed 4 bases, J shed 4 bases, and the junction held 6 bases outside the gene matches. CDR3 loop: CASSNRDRGFYEQYF. DNA for the CDR3: TGTGCCAGTAGTAACCGGGACAGGGGGTTTTACGAGCAGTACTTC.

A word on this clone: At one boundary the junction diverges from the germline segment, which might be a read error. V usage is TRBV7-9 and J usage is TRBJ1-3; 9 nucleotides line up with TRBD1. The CDR3 runs to 17 residues. CDR1 and CDR2 (germline): SEHNR, FQNEAQ (reference sequence). The CDR3 DNA reads TGTTCCAGCAGCAGACCACAGGGGGCTTACTCTGGAAACACCATATATTTT. It codes for CSSSRPQGAYSGNTIYF.

The chain joins TRBV27 to TRBJ1-1; 8 nucleotides agree with TRBD1. There are 18 residues in the CDR3. Per the germline V gene, CDR1 is MNHEY and CDR2 is SMNVEV (reference sequence). V was pared by 5 bases and J by 1 base, with 15 bases of the junction left unmatched. The CDR3 sequence is CASSPSRQGMRGNTEAFF. CDR3 nucleotide sequence: TGTGCCAGCAGTCCATCGAGACAGGGGATGCGGGGGAACACTGAAGCTTTCTTT.

This chain joins TRBV28 and TRBJ2-3, with 7 bases fitting TRBD2. The CDR3 is 15 amino acids. Germline CDR1 reads MDHEN; CDR2 reads SYDVKM. With 6 bases clipped from V and 5 bases from J, the junction kept 11 bases outside the gene matches. DNA of the CDR3: TGTGCCAGCAGGGGTGTGGGAGGGGTGGGAGATACGCAGTATTTT. The encoded protein is CASRGVGGVGDTQYF.

J is TRBJ1-1 and V is TRBV6-6; no clear D. V dropped 6 bases and J dropped 0 bases, with 8 bases sitting between them. This CDR3 is built from 13 residues. Per the germline V gene, CDR1 is MNHNY and CDR2 is SVGAGI (reference sequence). The CDR3 sequence: CASSYPVNTEAFF. CDR3 in DNA: TGTGCCAGCAGCTACCCCGTGAACACTGAAGCTTTCTTT.

The V and J genes are TRBV2 and TRBJ2-7; D uncertain. The germline V and J ends were trimmed by 7 bases and 0 bases, with 4 bases remaining between them. From germline, CDR1 is SNHLY and CDR2 FYNNEI. The CDR3 has 11 amino acids. In DNA form, the CDR3 reads TGTGCCAGCACCAGCTCCTACGAGCAGTACTTC. Translation gives CASTSSYEQYF. Using reference TRBV2 and TRBJ2-7 for the parts outside the CDR3, the full variable domain is EPEVTQTPSHQVTQMGQEVILRCVPISNHLYFYWYRQILGQKVEFLVSFYNNEISEKSEIFDDQFSVERPDGSNFTLKIRSTKLEDSAMYFCASTSSYEQYFGPGTRLTVT.

This chain joins TRBV29-1 and TRBJ1-2, with 10 bases that match TRBD1. Germline V gene lookup returns CDR1 SQVTM and CDR2 ANQGSEA. The trim removed 4 bases at V and 7 bases at J, leaving 3 bases unmatched. The CDR3 is 12 amino acids. The CDR3 DNA sequence: TGCAGCGTTGCGGGACAGGGGATTGGCTACACCTTC. This codes for CSVAGQGIGYTF.

J is TRBJ1-5 and V is TRBV6-5; D unclear. CDR1 MNHEY and CDR2 SVGAGI come from the germline V gene. The CDR3 length is 14 residues. Trimming pared 0 bases from V and 3 bases from J, leaving 6 bases between. The CDR3 nucleotides are TGTGCCAGCAGTTACTCGGCCTTCAATCAGCCCCAGCATTTT. Amino acids: CASSYSAFNQPQHF.